This T cell receptor (beta chain) was sequenced in a study of blood T cell repertoires in COVID-19. Study context: COVID-19 samples from acute and convalescent phases originated in the United States, Italy and Spain. PBMCs, B-cell-depleted T cells, or T cells were the source of the cDNA or gDNA that made up the material.

Produced via immunoSEQ multiplex PCR; TCRdb's table is partial and in-frame only. The table has some 320,000 clones, 89% seen once. Before being deemed recovered, Cohort 3 donors had two negative PCRs, clearance, or symptom resolution. The V and J ends lost 2 bases and 2 bases, in that order; junction bases with no gene match: 12. This CDR3 spans 17 amino acids. Germline V lookup: CDR1 SNHLY, CDR2 FYNNEI. The chain recombines TRBV2 with TRBJ2-7; 7 nucleotides line up with TRBD1. The sequence was collected from a man between 60 and 75 years old who had recovered from COVID-19. The sequenced sample was PBMCs or T cells enriched from blood (not recorded which). CDR3 protein: CASSERRTGSRTYEQYF. The CDR3 region has the DNA TGTGCCAGCAGTGAAAGGAGGACAGGTTCTAGAACCTACGAGCAGTACTTC.